These 21 T cell receptor beta chains were all obtained from the same sample, sequenced in a study of cytomegalovirus exposure and HLA in healthy donors. PCR employed 60 Vbeta and 13 Jbeta primers. Here immunoSEQ multiplex PCR was the method, and the copy in TCRdb shows in-frame clones only, minus some. The table lists about 110,000 clones, approximately 67% of them singletons, with roughly 8% in the top ten. The sequenced material came from PBMCs. The origin of the receptors is a man aged 18 to 29 in good health and CMV-seropositive.

This chain uses TRBV29-1 with TRBJ1-3; D is possibly TRBD1 (6 bases). Germline assignment: CDR1 SQVTM and CDR2 ANQGSEA. The V end was cut by 1 base, the J end by 5 bases, with 15 bases between. CDR3 length: 15 residues. CDR3: CSVEVFGGGRNTIYF. CDR3 sequence (DNA): TGCAGCGTTGAAGTCTTTGGCGGGGGCAGAAACACCATATATTTT.

This clone was seen just once. The chain has TRBV14 and TRBJ2-5, with TRBD2 matching 10 bases. The germline gives CDR1 SGHDN, CDR2 FVKESK. Trimming at V came to 3 bases and at J to 13 bases, leaving 11 bases not matched to a gene. This CDR3 has 14 residues. In nucleotides, the CDR3 is TGTGCCAGCAGCCAGAGTCTAGCGGGGGCCCGCCGGTACTTC. Its translation: CASSQSLAGARRYF.

The chain has TRBV28 and TRBJ1-2, with TRBD1 as a possible D gene (5 bases). The CDR3 is 15 amino acids. V lost 2 bases and J 6 bases, leaving 16 bases between the germline ends. From germline, CDR1 is MDHEN and CDR2 SYDVKM. The CDR3 nucleotides are TGTGCCAGCAGTTTAAATCACGGGCAGGGTCATGGCTACACCTTC. Residues: CASSLNHGQGHGYTF.

This clone was counted between two and nine times. This chain joins TRBV5-1 and TRBJ1-3; 9 bases line up with TRBD1. The CDR3 spans 15 residues. Germline lookup yields CDR1 SGHRS and CDR2 YFSETQ. Unmatched junction bases numbered 8, after V lost 4 bases and J lost 6 bases. The CDR3 sequence is CASSQSTGGENTIYF. CDR3 in DNA: TGCGCCAGCAGCCAAAGTACAGGGGGCGAAAACACCATATATTTT. The variable domain in full, completed from reference TRBV5-1 and TRBJ1-3, reads KAGVTQTPRYLIKTRGQQVTLSCSPISGHRSVSWYQQTPGQGLQFLFEYFSETQRNKGNFPGRFSGRQFSNSRSEMNVSTLELGDSALYLCASSQSTGGENTIYFGEGSWLTVV.

This clone was detected only a few times. This rearrangement joins TRBV6-4 to TRBJ2-3; a weak D match, TRBD2 (7 bases). Germline values: CDR1 MRHNA, CDR2 SNTAGT. V lost 5 bases, J lost 5 bases, and 20 bases lay in between. The CDR3 runs 16 residues. The CDR3 loop is CASSIGGGSSGDTQYF. The CDR3, as DNA: TGTGCCAGCAGTATCGGCGGGGGCTCAAGTGGAGATACGCAGTATTTT.

In this sample, this clone turned up a few times. The chain joins TRBV6-1 to TRBJ2-5, with D uncertain. This CDR3 is 13 amino acids long. V gave up 2 bases and J gave up 3 bases, with 7 bases separating them. The germline V gene has CDR1 MNHNS and CDR2 SASEGT. CDR3 residues: CASSEYSEETQYF. CDR3 DNA sequence: TGTGCCAGCAGTGAATATAGTGAAGAGACCCAGTACTTC.

V gene TRBV7-7 combines with J gene TRBJ2-2; TRBD2 aligns across 8 bases. The CDR3 runs 14 residues. Losses at the gene ends were 2 bases for V and 6 bases for J; bases not matched to a gene: 2. CDR1 SSHAT and CDR2 FNYEAQ come from the germline V gene (reference sequence). The CDR3 reads CASSLSGGAGELFF. CDR3 nucleotide sequence: TGTGCCAGCAGCTTATCCGGGGGGGCCGGGGAGCTGTTTTTT.

The chain recombines TRBV7-9 with TRBJ1-5, with D maybe TRBD1 (5 bases). Deletions cut 2 bases from V and 7 bases from J, with 9 bases between. The CDR3 is 13 amino acids. Germline-derived CDR1 and CDR2 are SEHNR and FQNEAQ (reference sequence). The CDR3 region is CASSLIRAQPQHF. The CDR3 bases are TGTGCCAGCAGCTTAATCAGGGCCCAGCCCCAGCATTTT.

There are a few counts of this clone. The chain combines TRBV29-1 with TRBJ1-5, with D unresolved. CDR3 length: 14 amino acids. V lost 3 bases, J lost 3 bases, and 12 bases lay in between. In germline, CDR1 is SQVTM, CDR2 ANQGSEA. CDR3 in DNA: TGCAGCGTTGAGACCGGACTAAACAATCAGCCCCAGCATTTT. It translates to CSVETGLNNQPQHF. The variable domain in full, completed from reference TRBV29-1 and TRBJ1-5, reads SAVISQKPSRDICQRGTSLTIQCQVDSQVTMMFWYRQQPGQSLTLIATANQGSEATYESGFVIDKFPISRPNLTFSTLTVSNMSPEDSSIYLCSVETGLNNQPQHFGDGTRLSIL.

This clone came up a few times. This CDR3 is also generated by other DNA sequences in the sample. The chain carries TRBV6-1 and TRBJ2-3; 14 bases agree with TRBD2. Germline assignment: CDR1 MNHNS and CDR2 SASEGT. The CDR3 spans 15 residues. Trimming removed 4 bases from V and 4 bases from J; junction bases left unmatched: 1. The CDR3 DNA reads as TGTGCCAGCAGTGGACTAGCGGGGGGGCCAGATACGCAGTATTTT. Translation gives CASSGLAGGPDTQYF.

The gene calls are TRBV7-3 and TRBJ2-2, with D hard to call. V was trimmed by 1 base and J by 3 bases, leaving 12 bases between them. Germline V gives CDR1 SGHTA, CDR2 FQGTGA. The CDR3 sequence is 16 residues long. CDR3 sequence (DNA): TGTGCCAGCAGCTTAAATAGTGTGTGGTACACCGGGGAGCTGTTTTTT. Translating gives CASSLNSVWYTGELFF. The whole variable domain, remainder taken from reference TRBV7-3 and TRBJ2-2, is GAGVSQTPSNKVTEKGKYVELRCDPISGHTALYWYRQSLGQGPEFLIYFQGTGAADDSGLPNDRFFAVRPEGSVSTLKIQRTERGDSAVYLCASSLNSVWYTGELFFGEGSRLTVL.

V and J are TRBV7-2 and TRBJ2-7, with D perhaps matching TRBD2 (6 bases). The CDR3 extends over 13 amino acids. The V and J ends lost 3 bases and 4 bases respectively, with 10 bases between them. Germline V gene sequence: CDR1 SGHTA, CDR2 FQGNSA. The CDR3 DNA sequence: TGTGCCAGCAGCTTGGCGGGGCTATACGAGCAGTACTTC. This sequence encodes CASSLAGLYEQYF.

This clone was seen more than once but under ten times. V gene TRBV19 combines with J gene TRBJ1-3, with no clear D. Trimming stripped 5 bases from V and 2 bases from J, with 13 bases between. CDR1 LNHDA and CDR2 SQIVND come from the germline V gene (reference sequence). There are 15 residues in the CDR3. Here the CDR3 DNA reads TGTGCCAGTAGTGCCGGGAAGACAACTGGAAACACCATATATTTT. Protein: CASSAGKTTGNTIYF.

V gene TRBV9 combines with J gene TRBJ2-3, with TRBD2 as a possible D gene (5 bases). With 0 bases removed from V and 4 bases from J, the gap between germline ends came to 12 bases. This CDR3 has 15 residues. Germline values: CDR1 SGDLS, CDR2 YYNGEE. The CDR3 region has the DNA TGTGCCAGCAGCGTAGGAGTGGGAGATCCAGATACGCAGTATTTT. Amino acids: CASSVGVGDPDTQYF.

The chain has TRBV6-5 and TRBJ1-2, with a weak D call TRBD1 (5 bases). V lost 6 bases and J 5 bases, leaving 13 bases between the germline ends. Germline V gene lookup returns CDR1 MNHEY and CDR2 SVGAGI. This CDR3 region has 13 residues. CDR3 protein: CASRLDGGYGYTF. The CDR3, as DNA: TGTGCCAGCAGACTCGACGGGGGGTATGGCTACACCTTC.

The chain combines TRBV5-1 with TRBJ2-1; possibly TRBD2 for D (5 bases). This CDR3 is 13 amino acids long. V lost 7 bases to trimming and J lost 4 bases, with 12 bases between them. CDR1 SGHRS and CDR2 YFSETQ come from the germline V gene. The CDR3 DNA reads TGCGCCAGCTTCAATGGGGAGTACAATGAGCAGTTCTTC. It codes for CASFNGEYNEQFF.

Only one count was recorded for this clone. The J gene is TRBJ2-7, the V gene TRBV21-1; the listed D gene, TRBD2, was not tested against the DNA. TRBV21-1 has pseudogene status. This CDR3 contains 17 residues. In DNA, the CDR3 is TGTGCCAGCAGCAAAGTGGGGGGTCCCTCCCCGTCCTACGAGCAGTACGTC. Its protein product is CASSKVGGPSPSYEQYV.

This chain connects TRBV5-3 to TRBJ2-7; 10 bases align to TRBD1. TRBV5-3 is recorded as an ORF, its role being uncertain. The CDR3 is 18 amino acids. V lost 4 bases, J lost 0 bases, and 13 bases stayed unmatched. The CDR3 nucleotides read TGTGCCAGAAGCGACCGGGACAGGGGCCTCCGGAGCTCCTACGAGCAGTACGTC. Translating it yields CARSDRDRGLRSSYEQYV.

This sequence joins TRBV5-1 and TRBJ2-3, with 9 nucleotides matching TRBD2. This CDR3 comprises 15 residues. Germline CDR1 reads SGHRS; CDR2 reads YFSETQ. V lost 4 bases and J lost 3; bases outside the gene matches: 6. CDR3 protein: CASSRGTSGTDTQYF. CDR3 DNA: TGCGCCAGCAGCCGAGGAACTAGCGGGACAGATACGCAGTATTTT.

This sequence joins TRBV7-3 and TRBJ2-3, with D possibly TRBD1 on 6 matching bases. V shed 5 bases and J shed 0 bases, with 12 bases lying between them. Germline V lookup: CDR1 SGHTA, CDR2 FQGTGA. The CDR3 length is 15 residues. This CDR3 reads CASSLQGPSTDTQYF. The DNA for the CDR3 is TGTGCCAGCAGCCTCCAGGGGCCTAGCACAGATACGCAGTATTTT.

This sequence joins TRBV28 and TRBJ2-7; 11 bases align to TRBD2. Trimming removed 5 bases from V and 5 bases from J; junction bases left unmatched: 5. This CDR3 has 14 amino acids. Germline V lookup: CDR1 MDHEN, CDR2 SYDVKM. Written as DNA, the CDR3 is TGTGCCAGCAGTCCTTTAGCGGGGGGGAACGAGCAGTACTTC. It specifies CASSPLAGGNEQYF.